What follows describes a single T cell receptor (beta chain). The record originates from a study of CDR3 diversity in severe acne. TCRdb analysed the PCR reads with MiXCR anew, one entry per CDR3 protein. The repertoire includes about 85,000 distinct CDR3 sequences, approximately 52% of them detected once, and 10% sits in the top ten. CDR1 and CDR2 (germline): MNHEY, SVGAGI. The germline V and J ends were trimmed by 5 bases and 10 bases, with 18 bases remaining between them. This CDR3 is built from 15 residues. This chain uses TRBV6-5 with TRBJ1-6, with D unresolved. The clonotype originates from a male donor in good health, serving as a control. Specimen: blood. The CDR3 spells CASSAQFSVESPLHF. The CDR3 coding sequence is TGTGCCAGCAGTGCCCAATTCAGTGTCGAATCACCCCTCCACTTT.